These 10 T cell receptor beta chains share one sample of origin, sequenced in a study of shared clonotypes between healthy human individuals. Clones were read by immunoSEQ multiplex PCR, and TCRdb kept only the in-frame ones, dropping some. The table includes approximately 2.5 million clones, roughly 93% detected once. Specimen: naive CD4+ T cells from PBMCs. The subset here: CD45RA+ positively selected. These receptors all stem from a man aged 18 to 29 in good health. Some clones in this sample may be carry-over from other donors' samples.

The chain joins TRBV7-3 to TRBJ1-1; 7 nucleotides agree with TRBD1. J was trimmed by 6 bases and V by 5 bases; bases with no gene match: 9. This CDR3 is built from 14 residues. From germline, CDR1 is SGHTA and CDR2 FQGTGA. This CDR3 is CASSRQGGLAEAFF. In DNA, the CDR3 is TGTGCCAGCAGCCGACAGGGTGGGTTGGCTGAAGCTTTCTTT.

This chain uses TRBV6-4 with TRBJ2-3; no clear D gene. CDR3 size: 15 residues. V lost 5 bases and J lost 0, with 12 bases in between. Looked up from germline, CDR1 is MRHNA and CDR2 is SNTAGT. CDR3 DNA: TGTGCCAGCAGTCTTAGCCCTCTTAGCACAGATACGCAGTATTTT. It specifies CASSLSPLSTDTQYF.

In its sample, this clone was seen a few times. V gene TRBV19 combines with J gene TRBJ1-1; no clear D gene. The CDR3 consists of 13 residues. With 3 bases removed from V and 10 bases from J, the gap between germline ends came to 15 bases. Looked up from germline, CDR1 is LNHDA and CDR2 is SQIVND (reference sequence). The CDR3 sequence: CASSISSPAAAFF. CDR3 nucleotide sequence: TGTGCCAGTAGTATCAGTAGTCCGGCGGCAGCTTTCTTT.

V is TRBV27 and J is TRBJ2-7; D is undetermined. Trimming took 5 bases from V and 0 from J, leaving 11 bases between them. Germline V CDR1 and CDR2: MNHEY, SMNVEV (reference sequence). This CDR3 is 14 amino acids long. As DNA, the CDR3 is TGTGCCAGCAGTGTCGAGCTCGACTCCTACGAGCAGTACTTC. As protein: CASSVELDSYEQYF.

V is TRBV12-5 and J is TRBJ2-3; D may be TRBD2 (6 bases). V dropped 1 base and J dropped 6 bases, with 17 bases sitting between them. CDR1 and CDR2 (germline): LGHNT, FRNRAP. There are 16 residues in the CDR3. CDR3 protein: CASGLGSGSLRDTQYF. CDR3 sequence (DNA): TGTGCTAGTGGTTTGGGGTCCGGGAGTCTTAGGGATACGCAGTATTTT.

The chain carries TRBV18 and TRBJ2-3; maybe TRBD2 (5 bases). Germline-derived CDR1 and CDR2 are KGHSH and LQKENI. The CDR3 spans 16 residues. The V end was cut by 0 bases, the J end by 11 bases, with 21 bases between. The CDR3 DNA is TGTGCCAGCTCACCACCGGGGTCGGTAAGAGCCGGGGAGCAGTATTTT. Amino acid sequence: CASSPPGSVRAGEQYF.

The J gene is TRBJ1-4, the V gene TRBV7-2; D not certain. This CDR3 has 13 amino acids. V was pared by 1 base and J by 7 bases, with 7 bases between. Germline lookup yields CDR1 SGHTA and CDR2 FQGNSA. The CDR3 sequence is CASSLGNTEKLFF. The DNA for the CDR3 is TGTGCCAGCAGCTTAGGGAATACTGAAAAACTGTTTTTT.

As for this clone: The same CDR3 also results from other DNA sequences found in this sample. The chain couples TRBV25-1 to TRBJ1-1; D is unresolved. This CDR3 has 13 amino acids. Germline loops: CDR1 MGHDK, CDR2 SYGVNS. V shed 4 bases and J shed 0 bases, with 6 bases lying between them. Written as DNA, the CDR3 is TGTGCCAGCAGTGTTCAGATGAACACTGAAGCTTTCTTT. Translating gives CASSVQMNTEAFF.

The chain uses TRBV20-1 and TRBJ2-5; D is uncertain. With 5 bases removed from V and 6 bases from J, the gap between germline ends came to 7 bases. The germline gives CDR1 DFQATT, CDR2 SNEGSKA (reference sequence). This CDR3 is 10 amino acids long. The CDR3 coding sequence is TGCAGTGCTGTGGATCAGACCCAGTACTTC. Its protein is CSAVDQTQYF.

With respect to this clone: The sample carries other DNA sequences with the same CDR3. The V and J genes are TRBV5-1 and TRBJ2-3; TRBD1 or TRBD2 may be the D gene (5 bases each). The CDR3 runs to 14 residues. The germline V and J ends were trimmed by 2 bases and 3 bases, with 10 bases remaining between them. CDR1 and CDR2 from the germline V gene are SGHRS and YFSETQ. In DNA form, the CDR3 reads TGCGCCAGCAGCTTCGGTGGGGGTACAGATACGCAGTATTTT. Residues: CASSFGGGTDTQYF.